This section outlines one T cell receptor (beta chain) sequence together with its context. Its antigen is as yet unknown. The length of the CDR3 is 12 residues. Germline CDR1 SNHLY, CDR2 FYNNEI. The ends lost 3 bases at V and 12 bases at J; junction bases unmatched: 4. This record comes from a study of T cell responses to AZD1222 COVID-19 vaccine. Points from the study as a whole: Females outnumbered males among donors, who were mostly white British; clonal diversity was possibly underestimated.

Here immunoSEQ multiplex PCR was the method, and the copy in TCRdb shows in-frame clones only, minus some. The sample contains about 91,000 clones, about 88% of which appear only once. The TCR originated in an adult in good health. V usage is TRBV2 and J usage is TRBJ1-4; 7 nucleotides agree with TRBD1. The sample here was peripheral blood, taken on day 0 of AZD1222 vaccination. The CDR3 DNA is TGTGCCAGCAGTGAGGACAGGTTGGAACTGTTTTTT. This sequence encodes CASSEDRLELFF.